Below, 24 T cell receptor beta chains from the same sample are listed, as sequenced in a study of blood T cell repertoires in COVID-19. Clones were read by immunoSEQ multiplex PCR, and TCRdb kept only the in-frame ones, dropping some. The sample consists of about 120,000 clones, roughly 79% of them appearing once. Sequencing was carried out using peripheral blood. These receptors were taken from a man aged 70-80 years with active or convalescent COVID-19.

CDR3 region: CASSLAQGRATNVLTF. The DNA of the CDR3 is TGTGCCAGCAGCTTAGCGCAGGGTCGGGCGACCAACGTCCTGACTTTC. The chain uses TRBV7-2 and TRBJ2-6, with D possibly TRBD1 on 5 matching bases. The CDR3 length is 16 residues. Germline V gene lookup returns CDR1 SGHTA and CDR2 FQGNSA. V shed 0 bases and J shed 8 bases, with 14 bases lying between them.

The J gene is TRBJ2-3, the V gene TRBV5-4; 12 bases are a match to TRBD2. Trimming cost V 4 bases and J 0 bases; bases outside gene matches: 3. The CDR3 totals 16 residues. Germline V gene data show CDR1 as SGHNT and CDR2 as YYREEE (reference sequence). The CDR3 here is CASSTGTSGSTDTQYF. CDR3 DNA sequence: TGTGCCAGCAGCACAGGGACTAGCGGGAGCACAGATACGCAGTATTTT.

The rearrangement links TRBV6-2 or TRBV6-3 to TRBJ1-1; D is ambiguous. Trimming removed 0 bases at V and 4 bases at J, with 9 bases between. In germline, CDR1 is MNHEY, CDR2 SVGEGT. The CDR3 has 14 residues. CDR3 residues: CASSYSLAVTEAFF. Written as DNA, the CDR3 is TGTGCCAGCAGTTACTCTCTCGCGGTCACTGAAGCTTTCTTT.

CDR3 region: CASSPPVRGSYEQYF. Here the CDR3 DNA reads TGTGCCAGCTCACCCCCGGTTAGAGGGTCCTACGAGCAGTACTTC. The chain is built from TRBV18 and TRBJ2-7; D perhaps matches TRBD2 (5 bases). This CDR3 has 15 amino acids. Germline CDR1 is KGHSH and CDR2 is LQKENI. Trimming left V 3 bases short and J 1 base short, with 13 bases between.

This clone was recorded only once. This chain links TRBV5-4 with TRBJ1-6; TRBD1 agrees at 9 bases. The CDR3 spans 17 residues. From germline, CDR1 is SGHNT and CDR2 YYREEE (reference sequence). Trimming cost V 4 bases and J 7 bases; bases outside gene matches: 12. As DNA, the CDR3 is TGTGCCAGCAGCCTCTTTAAGACAGGGGGAAGGAATTCACCCCTCCACTTT. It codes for CASSLFKTGGRNSPLHF.

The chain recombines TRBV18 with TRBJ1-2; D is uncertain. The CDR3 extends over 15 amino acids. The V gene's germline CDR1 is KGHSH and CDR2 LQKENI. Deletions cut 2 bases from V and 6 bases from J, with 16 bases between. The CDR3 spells CASSPNAGKADGYTF. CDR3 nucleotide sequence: TGTGCCAGCTCACCAAATGCCGGGAAAGCGGATGGCTACACCTTC.

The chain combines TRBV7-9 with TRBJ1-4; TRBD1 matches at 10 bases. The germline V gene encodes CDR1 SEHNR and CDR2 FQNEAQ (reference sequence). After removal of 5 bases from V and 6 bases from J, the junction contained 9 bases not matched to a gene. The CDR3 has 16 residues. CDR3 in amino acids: CASSEFYGTGDEKLFF. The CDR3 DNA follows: TGTGCCAGCAGCGAGTTCTACGGGACAGGGGATGAAAAACTGTTTTTT.

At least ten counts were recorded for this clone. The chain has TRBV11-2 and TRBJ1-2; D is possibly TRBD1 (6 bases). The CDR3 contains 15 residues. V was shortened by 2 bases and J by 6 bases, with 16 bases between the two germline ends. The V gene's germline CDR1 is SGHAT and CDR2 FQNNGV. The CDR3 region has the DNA TGTGCCAGCAGCTTACGGACAGTTATTTTCAATGGCTACACCTTC. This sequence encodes CASSLRTVIFNGYTF.

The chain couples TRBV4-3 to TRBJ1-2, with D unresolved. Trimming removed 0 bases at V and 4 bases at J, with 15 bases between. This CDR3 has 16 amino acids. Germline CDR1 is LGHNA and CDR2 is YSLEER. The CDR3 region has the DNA TGCGCCAGCAGCCAAGATATGTGGAGTTTCGGCTATGGCTACACCTTC. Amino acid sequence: CASSQDMWSFGYGYTF.

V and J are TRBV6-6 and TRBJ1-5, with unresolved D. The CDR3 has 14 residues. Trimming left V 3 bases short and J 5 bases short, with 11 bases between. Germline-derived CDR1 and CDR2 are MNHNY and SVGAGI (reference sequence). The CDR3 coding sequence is TGTGCCAGCAGTTATTTAGAGGTAGATCAGCCCCAGCATTTT. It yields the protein CASSYLEVDQPQHF.

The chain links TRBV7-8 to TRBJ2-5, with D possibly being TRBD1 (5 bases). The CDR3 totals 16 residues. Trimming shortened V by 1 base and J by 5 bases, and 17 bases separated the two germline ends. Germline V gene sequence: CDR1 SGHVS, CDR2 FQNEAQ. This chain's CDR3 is CASSLGLGRIGETQYF. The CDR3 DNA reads TGTGCCAGCAGCTTAGGGCTGGGGCGGATCGGGGAGACCCAGTACTTC.

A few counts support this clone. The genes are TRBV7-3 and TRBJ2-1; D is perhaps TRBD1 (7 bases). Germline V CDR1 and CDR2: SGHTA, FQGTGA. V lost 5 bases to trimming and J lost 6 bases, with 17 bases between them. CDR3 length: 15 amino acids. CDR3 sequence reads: CASSVRPGGLNEQFF. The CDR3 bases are TGTGCCAGCAGCGTTCGGCCAGGGGGACTCAATGAGCAGTTCTTC. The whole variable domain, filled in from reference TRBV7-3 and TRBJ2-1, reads GAGVSQTPSNKVTEKGKYVELRCDPISGHTALYWYRQSLGQGPEFLIYFQGTGAADDSGLPNDRFFAVRPEGSVSTLKIQRTERGDSAVYLCASSVRPGGLNEQFFGPGTRLTVL.

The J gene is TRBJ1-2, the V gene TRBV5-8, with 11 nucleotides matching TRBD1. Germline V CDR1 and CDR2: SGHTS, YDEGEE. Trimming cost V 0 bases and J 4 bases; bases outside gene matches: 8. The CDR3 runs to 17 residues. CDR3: CASSLGLDRGPGYGYTF. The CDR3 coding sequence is TGTGCCAGCAGCTTGGGCTTGGACAGGGGGCCTGGCTATGGCTACACCTTC.

Here the CDR3 DNA reads TGTGCCAGCAGCCATGGACTAGCGGGGGGTCAAGAGACCCAGTACTTC. This codes for CASSHGLAGGQETQYF. The J gene is TRBJ2-5, the V gene TRBV3-1 (or the pseudogene TRBV3-2); 14 bases are shared with TRBD2. Germline lookup yields CDR1 LGHDT and CDR2 YNNKEL (reference sequence). V lost 3 bases to trimming and J lost 2 bases; unmatched junction nucleotides: 2. CDR3 size: 16 residues.

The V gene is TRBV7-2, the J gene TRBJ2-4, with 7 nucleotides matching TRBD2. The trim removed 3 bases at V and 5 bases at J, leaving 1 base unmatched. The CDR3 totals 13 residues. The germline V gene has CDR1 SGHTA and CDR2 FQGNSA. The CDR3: CASSFLAENIQYF. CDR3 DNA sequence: TGTGCCAGCAGCTTTCTAGCGGAAAACATTCAGTACTTC. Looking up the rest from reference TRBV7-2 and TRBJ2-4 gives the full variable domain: GAGVSQSPSNKVTEKGKDVELRCDPISGHTALYWYRQSLGQGLEFLIYFQGNSAPDKSGLPSDRFSAERTGGSVSTLTIQRTQQEDSAVYLCASSFLAENIQYFGAGTRLSVL.

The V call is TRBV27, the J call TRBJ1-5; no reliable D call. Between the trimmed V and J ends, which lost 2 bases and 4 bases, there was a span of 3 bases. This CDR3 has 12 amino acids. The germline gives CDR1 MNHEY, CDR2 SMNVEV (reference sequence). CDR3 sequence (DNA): TGTGCCAGCAGTTTACGGAATCAGCCCCAGCATTTT. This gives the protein CASSLRNQPQHF.

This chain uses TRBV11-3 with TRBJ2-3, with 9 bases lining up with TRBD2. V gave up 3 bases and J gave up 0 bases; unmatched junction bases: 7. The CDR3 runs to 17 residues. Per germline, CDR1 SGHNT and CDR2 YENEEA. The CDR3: CASSFSTSGSSTDTQYF. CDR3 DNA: TGTGCCAGCAGCTTCTCCACTAGCGGGTCCAGCACAGATACGCAGTATTTT.

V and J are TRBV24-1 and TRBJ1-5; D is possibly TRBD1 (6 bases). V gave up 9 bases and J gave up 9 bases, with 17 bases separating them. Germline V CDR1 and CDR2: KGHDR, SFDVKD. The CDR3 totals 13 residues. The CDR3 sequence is CATQGQPAGPQHF. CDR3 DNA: TGTGCCACCCAAGGACAGCCGGCGGGGCCCCAGCATTTT.

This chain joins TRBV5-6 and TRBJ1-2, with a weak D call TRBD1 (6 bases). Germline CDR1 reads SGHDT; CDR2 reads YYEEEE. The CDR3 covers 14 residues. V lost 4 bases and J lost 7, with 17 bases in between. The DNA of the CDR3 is TGTGCCAGCAGCCGCCCGGGGGGCGCGTTTGGCTACACCTTC. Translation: CASSRPGGAFGYTF.

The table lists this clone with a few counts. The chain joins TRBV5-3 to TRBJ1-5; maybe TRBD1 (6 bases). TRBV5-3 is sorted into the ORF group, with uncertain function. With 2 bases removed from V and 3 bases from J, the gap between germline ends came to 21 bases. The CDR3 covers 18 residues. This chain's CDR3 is CARSFRTWGTGHNQPQHF. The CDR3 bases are TGTGCCAGAAGCTTTCGAACGTGGGGAACAGGGCACAATCAGCCCCAGCATTTT.

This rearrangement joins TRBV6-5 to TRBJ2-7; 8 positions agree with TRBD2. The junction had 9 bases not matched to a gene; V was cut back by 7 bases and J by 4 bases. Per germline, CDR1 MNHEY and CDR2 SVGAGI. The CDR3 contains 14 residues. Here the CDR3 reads CASTPTSEIYEQYF. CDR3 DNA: TGTGCCAGCACTCCGACTAGCGAAATATACGAGCAGTACTTC.

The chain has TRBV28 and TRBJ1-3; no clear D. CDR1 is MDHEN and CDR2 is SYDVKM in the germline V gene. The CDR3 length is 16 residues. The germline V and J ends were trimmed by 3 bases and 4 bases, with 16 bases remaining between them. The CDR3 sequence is CASSLDRTAAGNTIYF. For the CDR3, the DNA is TGTGCCAGCAGTTTGGACCGAACAGCGGCGGGAAACACCATATATTTT.

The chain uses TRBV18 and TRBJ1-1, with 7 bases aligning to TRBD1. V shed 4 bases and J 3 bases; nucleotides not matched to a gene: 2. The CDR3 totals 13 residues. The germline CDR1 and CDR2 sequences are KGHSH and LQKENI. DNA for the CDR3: TGTGCCAGCTCACGACAGGGCCACACTGAAGCTTTCTTT. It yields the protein CASSRQGHTEAFF. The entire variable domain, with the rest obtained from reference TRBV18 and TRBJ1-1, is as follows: NAGVMQNPRHLVRRRGQEARLRCSPMKGHSHVYWYRQLPEEGLKFMVYLQKENIIDESGMPKERFSAEFPKEGPSILRIQQVVRGDSAAYFCASSRQGHTEAFFGQGTRLTVV.

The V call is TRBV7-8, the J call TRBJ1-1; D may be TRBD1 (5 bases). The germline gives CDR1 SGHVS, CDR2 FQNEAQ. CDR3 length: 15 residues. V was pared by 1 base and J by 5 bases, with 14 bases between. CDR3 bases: TGTGCCAGCAGCTTAGATGGGGGGGGGATAACTGAAGCTTTCTTT. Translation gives CASSLDGGGITEAFF.